The next 7 T cell receptor beta chains were all read from a single sample in a study of blood T cell repertoires in COVID-19. The assay was immunoSEQ multiplex PCR, and TCRdb's table has in-frame clones only and misses some. The top ten hold around 5% of the sample, which has around 300,000 clones, over 80% seen once. What was sequenced was PBMCs or T cells enriched from blood (not recorded which). The receptors here all came from a man under 40 who had recovered from COVID-19.

The rearrangement joins TRBV12-3 or TRBV12-4 to TRBJ1-6, with unresolved D. The CDR3 length is 13 residues. With 3 bases removed from V and 7 bases from J, the gap between germline ends came to 7 bases. The CDR3 region has the DNA TGTGCCAGCAGTTTTAGCCCCAATTCACCCCTCCACTTT. Translation: CASSFSPNSPLHF.

The chain is built from TRBV5-6 and TRBJ1-5; D might be TRBD1 (5 bases). Germline CDR1 SGHDT, CDR2 YYEEEE. The V end lost 1 base, the J end lost 4 bases, and 12 bases lay between the germline ends. The CDR3 runs to 15 residues. The CDR3 protein is CASSLLQAENQPQHF. CDR3 in DNA: TGTGCCAGCAGCTTGTTACAGGCTGAGAATCAGCCCCAGCATTTT.

The chain couples TRBV4-1 to TRBJ1-5, with D possibly TRBD1 on 6 matching bases. The length of the CDR3 is 15 residues. The V end was cut by 0 bases, the J end by 3 bases, with 9 bases between. Germline V gene sequence: CDR1 MGHRA, CDR2 YSYEKL. CDR3 nucleotide sequence: TGCGCCAGCAGCCAAGATCGGACAGTCAATCAGCCCCAGCATTTT. It translates to CASSQDRTVNQPQHF.

This clone is labeled as medium-sized (0.01 to 0.1%). An end of the junction differs from the germline gene, which may be a read error. V gene TRBV12-3 or TRBV12-4 combines with J gene TRBJ1-4; D is possibly TRBD1 (6 bases). This CDR3 is built from 11 residues. The chain's CDR3 is CASSSTSDRVF. The CDR3 DNA follows: TGTGCCAGCAGTTCGACCTCGGACAGAGTTTTT.

V gene TRBV4-1 combines with J gene TRBJ2-2; D might be TRBD2 (6 bases). Trimming removed 2 bases from V and 5 bases from J, with 12 bases in between. This CDR3 has 15 residues. Germline V gene data show CDR1 as MGHRA and CDR2 as YSYEKL. CDR3 residues: CASSQLGAGTGELFF. The DNA for the CDR3 is TGCGCCAGCAGCCAACTAGGGGCGGGGACCGGGGAGCTGTTTTTT.

This clone was observed many times. V and J are TRBV3-1 (or the pseudogene TRBV3-2) and TRBJ2-5; D remains ambiguous. The germline gives CDR1 LGHDT, CDR2 YNNKEL (reference sequence). With 3 bases removed from V and 5 bases from J, the gap between germline ends came to 13 bases. CDR3 length: 14 amino acids. The CDR3 loop reads CASSHQFGSETQYF. In nucleotides, the CDR3 is TGTGCCAGCAGCCATCAGTTCGGGTCGGAGACCCAGTACTTC.

This chain joins TRBV19 and TRBJ1-5; no reliable D call. The CDR3 is 14 amino acids. The ends were cut back, 1 base at V and 5 bases at J, with 9 bases in the middle. Germline CDR1 reads LNHDA; CDR2 reads SQIVND (reference sequence). CDR3 region: CASSIASGYQPQHF. CDR3 DNA: TGTGCCAGTAGTATAGCGAGCGGCTATCAGCCCCAGCATTTT.